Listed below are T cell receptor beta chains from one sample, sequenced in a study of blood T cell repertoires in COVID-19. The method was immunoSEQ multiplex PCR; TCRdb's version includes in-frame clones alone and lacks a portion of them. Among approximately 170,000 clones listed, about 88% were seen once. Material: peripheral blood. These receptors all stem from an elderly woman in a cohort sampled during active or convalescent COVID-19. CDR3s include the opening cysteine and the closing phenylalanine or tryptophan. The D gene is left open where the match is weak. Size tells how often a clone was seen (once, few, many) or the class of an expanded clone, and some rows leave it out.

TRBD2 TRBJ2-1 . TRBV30 CAWSPDYSGTYNEQFF TGTGCCTGGAGTCCCGATTATAGCGGGACCTACAATGAGCAGTTCTTC
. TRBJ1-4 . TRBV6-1 CASRGLTNEKLFF TGTGCCTCAAGGGGACTAACTAATGAAAAACTGTTTTTT
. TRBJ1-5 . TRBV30 CAWNPGGSNQPQHF TGTGCCTGGAATCCCGGAGGTAGCAATCAGCCCCAGCATTTT
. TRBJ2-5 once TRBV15 CATSRGDSSDQYF TGTGCCACCAGCAGAGGCGATTCTAGCGACCAGTACTTC
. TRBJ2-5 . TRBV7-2 CASSLRRSGETQYF TGTGCCAGCAGCTTACGAAGGAGCGGTGAGACCCAGTACTTC
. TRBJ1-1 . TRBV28 CASSPGQTEAFF TGTGCCAGCAGCCCAGGACAGACTGAAGCTTTCTTT
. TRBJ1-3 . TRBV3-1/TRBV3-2 CASSPGLRDRNTIYF TGTGCCAGCAGCCCTGGACTGCGAGACCGAAACACCATATATTTT
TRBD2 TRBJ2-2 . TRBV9 CASSKTGTRDTGELFF TGTGCCAGCAGCAAGACCGGGACTAGGGACACCGGGGAGCTGTTTTTT
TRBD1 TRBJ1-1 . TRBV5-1 CASSLQTGATEAFF TGCGCCAGCAGCTTACAGACAGGGGCCACTGAAGCTTTCTTT
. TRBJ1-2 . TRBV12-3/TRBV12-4 CASSFGGYGYTF TGTGCCAGCAGTTTTGGCGGCTATGGCTACACCTTC
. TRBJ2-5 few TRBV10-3 CAISESTGFPGTQYF TGTGCCATCAGTGAGTCAACAGGGTTCCCTGGGACCCAGTACTTC
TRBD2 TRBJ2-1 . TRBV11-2 CASSLGFGGVDNEQFF TGTGCCAGCAGCTTAGGTTTCGGGGGGGTCGACAATGAGCAGTTCTTC
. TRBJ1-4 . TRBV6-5 CASSKQGFNEKLFF TGTGCCAGCAGCAAACAGGGATTTAATGAAAAACTGTTTTTT
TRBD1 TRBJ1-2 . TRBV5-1 CASSIGQGGIYGYTF TGCGCCAGCAGCATCGGACAGGGGGGTATCTATGGCTACACCTTC